These T cell receptor beta chains were read from a single sample in a study of blood T cell repertoires in COVID-19. Assay: immunoSEQ multiplex PCR; the TCRdb copy retains only in-frame clones and omits some. The data contain about 16,000 clones, approximately 88% of them seen just once; the ten biggest clones take up 9% to 15%. The sample taken for sequencing was peripheral blood. All receptors come from a human donor in a cohort sampled during active COVID-19. The CDR3 runs from the conserved cysteine through the conserved F or W. A D gene is named only where the DNA matches it firmly. Expanded clones get a size class; other rows say once, few or many, or leave the size out.

J | size | D | V | CDR3 | DNA
TRBJ1-6 | . | . | TRBV9 | CASSVSHWNSPLHF | TGTGCCAGCAGCGTATCCCACTGGAATTCACCCCTCCACTTT
TRBJ2-7 | . | TRBD2 | TRBV23-1 | CASSQSGGRGTEQYF | TGCGCCAGCAGTCAATCGGGAGGGCGCGGGACCGAGCAGTACTTC
TRBJ2-2 | once | . | TRBV3-1/TRBV3-2 | CASSHRTNTGELFF | TGTGCCAGCAGCCATCGGACAAACACCGGGGAGCTGTTTTTT
TRBJ1-2 | . | . | TRBV4-1 | CASSQETGNYGYTF | TGCGCCAGCAGCCAAGAAACAGGCAACTATGGCTACACCTTC
TRBJ2-7 | . | . | TRBV28 | CATQTATYEQYF | TGTGCCACACAGACAGCGACCTACGAGCAGTACTTC
TRBJ2-7 | . | TRBD1 | TRBV5-6 | CASSWTGKTYEQYF | TGTGCCAGCAGCTGGACAGGGAAAACCTACGAGCAGTACTTC
TRBJ1-2 | . | TRBD1 | TRBV27 | CASSLTGGYGYTF | TGTGCCAGCAGTTTAACAGGGGGCTATGGCTACACCTTC
TRBJ2-4 | . | TRBD1 | TRBV6-5 | CASSSPTGKNIQYF | TGTGCCAGCAGTTCCCCGACAGGGAAAAACATTCAGTACTTC
TRBJ1-1 | . | TRBD1 | TRBV6-5 | CASRGRGLSNTEAFF | TGTGCCAGCAGGGGCAGGGGGCTATCTAATACTGAAGCTTTCTTT
TRBJ2-7 | few | TRBD2 | TRBV6-5 | CASTGGIYEQYF | TGTGCCAGCACCGGGGGGATCTACGAGCAGTACTTC
TRBJ2-7 | few | TRBD1 | TRBV10-3 | CAITETGAYEQYF | TGTGCCATCACCGAGACAGGGGCCTACGAGCAGTACTTC
TRBJ2-5 | . | . | TRBV28 | CASSPRAVWETQYF | TGTGCCAGCAGTCCCAGGGCAGTGTGGGAGACCCAGTACTTC
TRBJ2-7 | . | . | TRBV6-5 | CAGLPRAEQYF | TGTGCCGGGCTCCCCAGGGCCGAGCAGTACTTC
TRBJ1-1 | . | . | TRBV28 | CASTGGILPRNEAFF | TGTGCCAGCACTGGAGGGATCCTTCCCAGAAATGAAGCTTTCTTT
TRBJ1-6 | once | TRBD1 | TRBV19 | CASNDRDGNSPLHF | TGTGCCAGTAATGACAGGGATGGGAATTCACCCCTCCACTTT
TRBJ1-6 | . | TRBD1 | TRBV7-8 | CASSLGQGRSNSPLHF | TGTGCCAGCAGCTTAGGACAGGGAAGGAGTAATTCACCCCTCCACTTT
TRBJ1-1 | . | TRBD1 | TRBV7-2 | CASSLQGAENTEAFF | TGTGCCAGCAGCTTACAGGGGGCGGAGAACACTGAAGCTTTCTTT
TRBJ2-5 | . | TRBD1 | TRBV7-8 | CASSSRDRGPSETQYF | TGTGCCAGCAGCTCGCGGGACAGGGGGCCTAGCGAGACCCAGTACTTC
TRBJ2-3 | few | TRBD1 | TRBV7-6 | CASSRTGQGSTDTQYF | TGTGCCAGCAGCCGTACTGGACAGGGGAGCACAGATACGCAGTATTTT
TRBJ2-7 | . | TRBD2 | TRBV15 | CATSIGVAGGVVYEQYF | TGTGCCACCAGCATAGGGGTGGCGGGGGGTGTAGTCTACGAGCAGTACTTC
TRBJ2-3 | . | . | TRBV6-5 | CASSPTRANTDTQYF | TGTGCCAGCAGCCCGACCAGGGCTAACACAGATACGCAGTATTTT
TRBJ1-6 | . | . | TRBV19 | CASSTSTARRSPLHF | TGTGCCAGTAGTACCTCTACGGCCCGGAGGTCACCCCTCCACTTT
TRBJ2-7 | . | . | TRBV28 | CASRPPGDSYEQYF | TGTGCCAGCAGGCCTCCGGGGGACTCCTACGAGCAGTACTTC
TRBJ1-2 | . | TRBD1 | TRBV19 | CASNSGQGAFDYGYTF | TGTGCCAGTAATTCGGGACAGGGGGCGTTCGACTATGGCTACACCTTC
TRBJ2-1 | . | TRBD1 | TRBV28 | CASSLGQGNNEQFF | TGTGCCAGCAGTTTAGGACAGGGTAACAATGAGCAGTTCTTC